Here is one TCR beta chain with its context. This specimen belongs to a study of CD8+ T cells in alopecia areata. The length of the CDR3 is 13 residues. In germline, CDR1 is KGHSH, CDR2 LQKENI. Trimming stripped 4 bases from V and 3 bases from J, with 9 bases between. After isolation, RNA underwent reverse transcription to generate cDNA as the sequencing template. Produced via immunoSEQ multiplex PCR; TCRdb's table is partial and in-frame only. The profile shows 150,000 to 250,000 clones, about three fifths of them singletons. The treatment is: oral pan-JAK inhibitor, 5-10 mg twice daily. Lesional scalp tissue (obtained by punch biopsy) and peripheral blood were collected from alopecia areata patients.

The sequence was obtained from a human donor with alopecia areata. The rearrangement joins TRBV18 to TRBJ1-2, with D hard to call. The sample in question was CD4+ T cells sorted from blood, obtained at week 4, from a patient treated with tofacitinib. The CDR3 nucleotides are TGTGCCAGCTCACAGGGATATGACTATGGCTACACCTTC. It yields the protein CASSQGYDYGYTF. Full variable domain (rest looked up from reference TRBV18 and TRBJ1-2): NAGVMQNPRHLVRRRGQEARLRCSPMKGHSHVYWYRQLPEEGLKFMVYLQKENIIDESGMPKERFSAEFPKEGPSILRIQQVVRGDSAAYFCASSQGYDYGYTFGSGTRLTVV.